One and the same sample provided the 31 T cell receptor beta chains below, sequenced in a study of T-cell memory formation after mild COVID-19. In TCRdb, the 5' RACE reads were re-called with MiXCR into one record per CDR3 protein. The profile shows hundreds of thousands of distinct CDR3 sequences, about 20% of them singletons. Sequencing used PBMCs or a T cell subset sorted from them (not recorded which). The receptors originated from an adult woman who had mild COVID-19 (a few samples of this study predate the infection). Cell type and time point are not known.

As DNA, the CDR3 is TGTGCCAGCAGTTTCACGGCCGCCACTGAAGCTTTCTTT. Its translation: CASSFTAATEAFF. This rearrangement joins TRBV27 to TRBJ1-1; no firm D call. From germline, CDR1 is MNHEY and CDR2 SMNVEV (reference sequence). Trimming removed 3 bases from V and 4 bases from J, with 9 bases in between. CDR3 length equals 13 residues.

This sequence joins TRBV7-2 and TRBJ2-1; 10 positions agree with TRBD2. V was pared by 8 bases and J by 2 bases, with 6 bases of the junction left unmatched. Looked up from germline, CDR1 is SGHTA and CDR2 is FQGNSA. The CDR3 loop spans 15 amino acids. CDR3 residues: CASRVAGGPYNEQFF. DNA for the CDR3: TGTGCCAGCCGGGTAGCGGGAGGCCCCTACAATGAGCAGTTCTTC.

J is TRBJ2-7 and V is TRBV20-1, with D unclear. V was trimmed by 4 bases and J by 3 bases, leaving 13 bases between them. CDR1 and CDR2 from the germline V gene are DFQATT and SNEGSKA (reference sequence). This CDR3 has 13 residues. The CDR3 coding sequence is TGCAGTGCTATATCGAGTTCGGGCTACGAGCAGTACTTC. Translation: CSAISSSGYEQYF.

This clonotype occurred a few times. V usage is TRBV12-3 or TRBV12-4 and J usage is TRBJ1-1; D unclear. The CDR3 extends over 13 amino acids. V gave up 1 base and J gave up 4 bases, with 7 bases separating them. CDR3: CASSLGVITEAFF. CDR3 nucleotide sequence: TGTGCCAGCAGTTTAGGGGTGATCACTGAAGCTTTCTTT.

The chain combines TRBV11-2 with TRBJ2-7; TRBD1 is a possible D gene (5 bases). V was cut by 5 bases and J by 1 base, with 18 bases left in between. The CDR3 covers 16 residues. In germline, CDR1 is SGHAT, CDR2 FQNNGV. Written as DNA, the CDR3 is TGTGCCAGCAGCATCCAGTCCAGGGCCTGGTCCTACGAGCAGTACTTC. Translated: CASSIQSRAWSYEQYF.

The chain links TRBV12-3 or TRBV12-4 to TRBJ2-7; 10 nucleotides match TRBD1. Trimming removed 6 bases from V and 2 bases from J; junction bases left unmatched: 7. The CDR3 extends over 15 amino acids. The CDR3 DNA sequence: TGTGCCAGCAGACCTTCGGGACAGGGGACCTACGAGCAGTACTTC. Its translation: CASRPSGQGTYEQYF.

This clonotype was observed many times. The rearrangement uses TRBV20-1 and TRBJ2-1; maybe TRBD1 (5 bases). V lost 1 base to trimming and J lost 7 bases, with 8 bases between them. Germline V gene sequence: CDR1 DFQATT, CDR2 SNEGSKA (reference sequence). This CDR3 is 12 amino acids long. The CDR3: CSARVWTNEQFF. CDR3 DNA: TGCAGTGCTAGAGTCTGGACAAATGAGCAGTTCTTC.

The V call is TRBV5-6, the J call TRBJ2-1, with 9 bases lining up with TRBD2. Per the germline V gene, CDR1 is SGHDT and CDR2 is YYEEEE. The CDR3 contains 16 residues. The trim removed 6 bases at V and 0 bases at J, leaving 7 bases unmatched. The CDR3 protein is CASTDIAGVSYNEQFF. The CDR3 coding sequence is TGTGCCAGCACCGATATAGCGGGGGTCTCCTACAATGAGCAGTTCTTC.

The gene calls are TRBV12-3 or TRBV12-4 and TRBJ2-7, with 10 bases fitting TRBD1. The CDR3 extends over 15 amino acids. V shed 5 bases and J 4 bases; nucleotides not matched to a gene: 8. CDR3 in amino acids: CASSHAGQGYYEQYF. CDR3 DNA: TGTGCCAGCAGTCACGCGGGACAGGGGTATTACGAGCAGTACTTC.

The chain employs TRBV9 and TRBJ2-3, with TRBD2 matching over 8 bases. CDR1 and CDR2 from the germline V gene are SGDLS and YYNGEE. The V and J ends lost 7 bases and 3 bases, in that order; junction bases with no gene match: 10. This CDR3 spans 15 amino acids. The CDR3 sequence is CASRQSGGATDTQYF. The CDR3 DNA is TGTGCCAGCCGCCAGTCGGGGGGGGCGACAGATACGCAGTATTTT.

The chain employs TRBV7-9 and TRBJ2-3, with D perhaps TRBD1 (5 bases). Per the germline V gene, CDR1 is SEHNR and CDR2 is FQNEAQ (reference sequence). Trimming took off 3 bases at V and 1 base at J, with 11 bases between the two ends. This CDR3 is 15 amino acids long. CDR3 in DNA: TGTGCCAGCAGCTTTTCAGGGTTGGGCACAGATACGCAGTATTTT. Translating it yields CASSFSGLGTDTQYF.

The chain links TRBV7-3 to TRBJ2-1; 9 bases agree with TRBD2. Germline V gene data show CDR1 as SGHTA and CDR2 as FQGTGA. With V trimmed by 5 bases and J by 8 bases, 13 bases remained unmatched. This CDR3 spans 16 amino acids. CDR3 coding DNA: TGTGCCAGCAGCCCACTACTCCAGCGGGGGGACGATGAGCAGTTCTTC. This translates into CASSPLLQRGDDEQFF.

The chain is built from TRBV6-2 or TRBV6-3 and TRBJ2-7, with no clear D. V lost 5 bases and J lost 0, with 8 bases in between. Germline V gene sequence: CDR1 MNHEY, CDR2 SVGEGT. The CDR3 consists of 13 residues. The CDR3, as DNA: TGTGCCAGCAGTCGAAGCTACTCCTACGAGCAGTACTTC. This sequence encodes CASSRSYSYEQYF.

The rearrangement joins TRBV7-3 to TRBJ2-2; the D is unclear. This CDR3 comprises 15 residues. Germline V CDR1 and CDR2: SGHTA, FQGTGA. Trimming left V 5 bases short and J 3 bases short, with 13 bases between. In DNA form, the CDR3 reads TGTGCCAGCAGCCCCTCCGGGCCGTACACCGGGGAGCTGTTTTTT. It yields the protein CASSPSGPYTGELFF. Complete variable domain (other parts from reference TRBV7-3 and TRBJ2-2): GAGVSQTPSNKVTEKGKYVELRCDPISGHTALYWYRQSLGQGPEFLIYFQGTGAADDSGLPNDRFFAVRPEGSVSTLKIQRTERGDSAVYLCASSPSGPYTGELFFGEGSRLTVL.

This clonotype showed up many times. This chain connects TRBV5-6 to TRBJ2-1; D not resolved. The germline V gene encodes CDR1 SGHDT and CDR2 YYEEEE. V gave up 1 base and J gave up 3 bases, with 14 bases separating them. The CDR3 loop spans 16 amino acids. CDR3 amino acids: CASSLPLDQIYNEQFF. The CDR3 DNA sequence: TGTGCCAGCAGCTTGCCCCTGGACCAGATCTACAATGAGCAGTTCTTC.

The J gene is TRBJ2-2, the V gene TRBV4-2; 7 positions agree with TRBD2. The CDR3 contains 16 residues. V shed 0 bases, J shed 3 bases, and the junction held 4 bases outside the gene matches. Germline CDR1 and CDR2: LGHNA and YNFKEQ. The CDR3 here is CASSQDGGSYTGELFF. Here the CDR3 DNA reads TGTGCCAGCAGCCAAGATGGCGGGAGCTACACCGGGGAGCTGTTTTTT.

The chain links TRBV5-4 to TRBJ1-1; weak D call: TRBD1 (5 bases). Germline V gene data show CDR1 as SGHNT and CDR2 as YYREEE (reference sequence). The CDR3 spans 12 residues. Trimming shortened V by 2 bases and J by 8 bases, and 10 bases separated the two germline ends. CDR3 in amino acids: CASSFGAGEAFF. Written as DNA, the CDR3 is TGTGCCAGCAGCTTCGGCGCAGGGGAAGCTTTCTTT.

The sample holds a few counts of this clonotype. The chain joins TRBV18 to TRBJ2-1; maybe TRBD1 (5 bases). V was pared by 1 base and J by 10 bases, with 5 bases between. The CDR3 spans 11 residues. Germline CDR1 KGHSH, CDR2 LQKENI. The CDR3 spells CASSPRTEQFF. CDR3 bases: TGTGCCAGCTCACCACGGACAGAGCAGTTCTTC.

This clonotype was seen more than once but under ten times. The genes are TRBV24-1 and TRBJ2-3, with D uncertain. Looked up from germline, CDR1 is KGHDR and CDR2 is SFDVKD. The CDR3 has 11 residues. V lost 6 bases to trimming and J lost 4 bases, with 4 bases between them. CDR3 DNA sequence: TGTGCCACCAGTATAGCAGATACGCAGTATTTT. Its protein product is CATSIADTQYF.

This clonotype has more than one count but fewer than ten. J is TRBJ2-7 and V is TRBV20-1; D gene uncertain. Germline values: CDR1 DFQATT, CDR2 SNEGSKA (reference sequence). CDR3 length: 13 residues. With 0 bases removed from V and 3 bases from J, the gap between germline ends came to 9 bases. CDR3 DNA sequence: TGCAGTGCTAGAGATATTGGGAACTACGAGCAGTACTTC. It yields the protein CSARDIGNYEQYF.

The J gene is TRBJ1-3, the V gene TRBV6-6; maybe TRBD1 (6 bases). V was trimmed by 0 bases and J by 2 bases, leaving 8 bases between them. The length of the CDR3 is 15 residues. The germline CDR1 and CDR2 sequences are MNHNY and SVGAGI (reference sequence). CDR3: CASSYSSGAGNTIYF. CDR3 nucleotides: TGTGCCAGCAGTTACTCATCAGGGGCTGGAAACACCATATATTTT.

V is TRBV21-1 and J is TRBJ2-1; the table's D call, TRBD2, was not checked against the DNA. TRBV21-1 is a listed pseudogene. The CDR3 contains 12 residues. The CDR3 spells CASSKSMDLGFF. The CDR3 nucleotides read TGTGCCAGCAGCAAAAGTATGGACTTGGGATTCTTC.

The CDR3 coding sequence is TGCAGTGCTAGAGATGAGTTGGGGGGCACTAAGCCCCAGCATTTT. Translation: CSARDELGGTKPQHF. The V call is TRBV20-1, the J call TRBJ1-5; D might be TRBD1 (6 bases). CDR3 length: 15 residues. The germline V and J ends were trimmed by 0 bases and 8 bases, with 17 bases remaining between them. Germline values: CDR1 DFQATT, CDR2 SNEGSKA (reference sequence).

The chain uses TRBV9 and TRBJ2-4; maybe TRBD1 (6 bases). The length of the CDR3 is 14 residues. The V and J ends lost 3 bases and 5 bases respectively, with 12 bases between them. Per germline, CDR1 SGDLS and CDR2 YYNGEE. The CDR3 loop reads CASSGGQPENIQYF. For the CDR3, the DNA is TGTGCCAGCAGCGGGGGACAACCCGAAAACATTCAGTACTTC. Full variable domain (remainder filled in from reference TRBV9 and TRBJ2-4): DSGVTQTPKHLITATGQRVTLRCSPRSGDLSVYWYQQSLDQGLQFLIQYYNGEERAKGNILERFSAQQFPDLHSELNLSSLELGDSALYFCASSGGQPENIQYFGAGTRLSVL.

The J gene is TRBJ2-3, the V gene TRBV4-1; 7 bases are a match to TRBD2. The CDR3 extends over 15 amino acids. CDR1 is MGHRA and CDR2 is YSYEKL in the germline V gene. The J segment lost 0 bases and the V segment lost 4 bases, leaving 4 bases of the junction unmatched. The CDR3 spells CASSPYSGSTDTQYF. Here the CDR3 DNA reads TGCGCCAGCAGCCCATATAGCGGGAGCACAGATACGCAGTATTTT.

This clonotype was found a few times. The chain links TRBV29-1 to TRBJ2-7; no reliable D call. The germline CDR1 and CDR2 sequences are SQVTM and ANQGSEA. The germline V and J ends were trimmed by 8 bases and 9 bases, with 17 bases remaining between them. The CDR3 spans 11 residues. CDR3 nucleotide sequence: TGCAGCTCCTTCACACTCCCCGGGCAGTACTTC. Translation: CSSFTLPGQYF.

This clonotype has a count of ten or more. J is TRBJ2-7 and V is TRBV7-9, with 7 bases that match TRBD1. CDR3 length equals 16 residues. The V gene's germline CDR1 is SEHNR and CDR2 FQNEAQ (reference sequence). V lost 0 bases to trimming and J lost 0 bases; unmatched junction nucleotides: 5. CDR3 sequence: CASSLAQGESSYEQYF. DNA for the CDR3: TGTGCCAGCAGCTTAGCGCAGGGGGAGAGCTCCTACGAGCAGTACTTC.

The CDR3 DNA reads TGCAGCGTTGGAGCGCGGGGGGACCAAGAGACCCAGTACTTC. The encoded protein is CSVGARGDQETQYF. This chain connects TRBV29-1 to TRBJ2-5; 8 positions agree with TRBD2. Trimming cost V 4 bases and J 0 bases; bases outside gene matches: 4. The CDR3 is 14 amino acids. Germline assignment: CDR1 SQVTM and CDR2 ANQGSEA.

This clonotype was detected only a few times. The CDR3, as DNA: TGTGCCAGCAGTTACTCCCGGACAGGGAGCTCCTACGAGCAGTACTTC. Its protein product is CASSYSRTGSSYEQYF. This chain links TRBV6-2 or TRBV6-3 with TRBJ2-7, with 8 bases lining up with TRBD1. The V segment lost 0 bases and the J segment 0 bases; nucleotides outside the gene matches: 4. Germline values: CDR1 MNHEY, CDR2 SVGEGT. This CDR3 is 16 amino acids long.

CDR3 in DNA: TGCGCCAGCAAACAGGAGAACACCGGGGAGCTGTTTTTT. Amino acids: CASKQENTGELFF. V and J are TRBV4-1 and TRBJ2-2; D is perhaps TRBD1 (5 bases). Looked up from germline, CDR1 is MGHRA and CDR2 is YSYEKL. CDR3 length equals 13 residues. The V and J ends lost 7 bases and 1 base respectively, with 7 bases between them.

Many counts were recorded for this clonotype. The chain couples TRBV7-6 to TRBJ2-3; D is uncertain. The ends were cut back, 0 bases at V and 4 bases at J, with 5 bases in the middle. The CDR3 consists of 13 residues. The V gene's germline CDR1 is SGHVS and CDR2 FNYEAQ. The CDR3 coding sequence is TGTGCCAGCAGCTTAGCGGCCTCAGATACGCAGTATTTT. Translating it yields CASSLAASDTQYF. Full variable domain (outside the CDR3, taken from reference TRBV7-6 and TRBJ2-3): GAGVSQSPRYKVTKRGQDVALRCDPISGHVSLYWYRQALGQGPEFLTYFNYEAQQDKSGLPNDRFSAERPEGSISTLTIQRTEQRDSAMYRCASSLAASDTQYFGPGTRLTVL.